This entry lists 6 T cell receptor beta chains sequenced from one sample in a study of technical replicates of blood from several donors. Sequencing was performed with immunoSEQ multiplex PCR; in TCRdb, only in-frame clones are kept and a portion is missing. The data show about 80,000 clones, 90% to 95% seen once. Material: T cells isolated from PBMCs. Receptors originate from a human donor in good health.

Only one count was recorded for this clone. This rearrangement joins TRBV7-3 to TRBJ2-7; 7 nucleotides agree with TRBD2. The CDR3 covers 13 residues. From germline, CDR1 is SGHTA and CDR2 FQGTGA. The V and J ends lost 3 bases and 7 bases, in that order; junction bases with no gene match: 6. In DNA form, the CDR3 reads TGTGCCAGCAGCTTTGGCCCAGCGGGGGAGCAGTACTTC. Protein product: CASSFGPAGEQYF.

This chain connects TRBV28 to TRBJ2-1, with 13 bases lining up with TRBD2. CDR1 is MDHEN and CDR2 is SYDVKM in the germline V gene. V dropped 6 bases and J dropped 15; count of bases not matched to a gene: 5. The CDR3 covers 12 residues. CDR3 nucleotides: TGTGCCAGCAGCGGGACTAGCGGGATAAGGTTCTTC. This translates into CASSGTSGIRFF.

The V and J genes are TRBV30 and TRBJ1-1, with 8 bases aligning to TRBD1. V lost 1 base and J lost 1; bases outside the gene matches: 8. This CDR3 is built from 16 residues. Germline CDR1 GTSNPN, CDR2 SVGIG (reference sequence). The CDR3 sequence is CAWSGTGRAWNTEAFF. The CDR3, as DNA: TGTGCCTGGAGTGGGACAGGGAGGGCCTGGAACACTGAAGCTTTCTTT.

The J gene is TRBJ2-3, the V gene TRBV11-3, with D perhaps TRBD1 (5 bases). V shed 5 bases and J shed 2 bases, with 14 bases lying between them. In germline, CDR1 is SGHNT, CDR2 YENEEA. The CDR3 length is 15 residues. CDR3 loop: CASSQWGGATDTQYF. DNA for the CDR3: TGTGCCAGCAGCCAGTGGGGTGGGGCCACAGATACGCAGTATTTT.

J is TRBJ2-7 and V is TRBV27; maybe TRBD1 (6 bases). Per germline, CDR1 MNHEY and CDR2 SMNVEV (reference sequence). The CDR3 covers 15 residues. With 5 bases removed from V and 6 bases from J, the gap between germline ends came to 20 bases. This chain's CDR3 is CASSPIARGFAEQYF. The CDR3 coding sequence is TGTGCCAGCAGTCCAATTGCGAGGGGGTTCGCCGAGCAGTACTTC.

The V gene is TRBV28, the J gene TRBJ1-2; D ambiguous. The CDR3 is made up of 12 amino acids. Germline CDR1 MDHEN, CDR2 SYDVKM. Trimming took off 7 bases at V and 4 bases at J, with 10 bases between the two ends. This CDR3 is CASMAVSYGYTF. CDR3 in DNA: TGTGCCAGCATGGCAGTTTCCTATGGCTACACCTTC.